This TCR beta chain derives from a study of radiation and T cells in renal cell carcinoma. In germline, CDR1 is LNHDA, CDR2 SQIVND (reference sequence). The CDR3 totals 12 residues. V lost 5 bases to trimming and J lost 6 bases, with 10 bases between them. The time point was: blood 4 weeks post-SBRT, at nephrectomy. Specified treatment: 15 Gy SBRT to primary tumor, nephrectomy 4 weeks later. The method was immunoSEQ multiplex PCR; TCRdb's version includes in-frame clones alone and lacks a portion of them. The top ten hold approximately 30% of the sample, which has over 25,000 clones, roughly 80% seen once.

The rearrangement links TRBV19 to TRBJ1-1, with D perhaps TRBD1 (5 bases). The starting material was blood, obtained from a patient whose treatment included radiotherapy and nephrectomy. This TCR came from a man aged 60 to 75 with renal cell carcinoma. As DNA, the CDR3 is TGTGCCAGTAGTTTCGGGGCCGCTGAAGCTTTCTTT. Protein sequence: CASSFGAAEAFF.